The rows below give T cell receptor beta chains drawn from one sample of a study of low-dose radiotherapy and immunotherapy resistance in tumors. TCRdb processed the reads anew with MiXCR; each CDR3 protein has one entry. The sample gives approximately 84,000 distinct CDR3 sequences, around a sixth of which show up once; 1.4% to 1.5% is in the top ten. Here the sequenced sample was PBMCs, taken after low-dose radiotherapy plus immunotherapy. The receptors stem from a male donor with prostate cancer. Each CDR3 is given with its conserved first and last residue. The D gene is left open where the match is weak. Clone size, where shown, is once, few, many, or a class for clones that have expanded.

many,12,TRBV6-2/TRBV6-3,TRBJ2-5,-,TGTGCCAGCAGGGAAAGGCAAGAGACCCAGTACTTC,CASRERQETQYF
-,17,TRBV5-1,TRBJ2-2,TRBD2,TGCGCCAGCGCGGCAATTCCTAGCGGGAGGGCCTCCGGGGAGCTGTTTTTT,CASAAIPSGRASGELFF
-,15,TRBV28,TRBJ1-1,TRBD1,TGTGCCAGCCACCCGACAGGGGGTGCATACACTGAAGCTTTCTTT,CASHPTGGAYTEAFF
many,15,TRBV5-1,TRBJ2-1,TRBD2,TGCGCCAGCAGCTTGGAACTAGCGGGAGCGAATGAGCAGTTCTTC,CASSLELAGANEQFF
many,15,TRBV29-1,TRBJ1-4,-,TGCAGCGTTGAAGTGCGCAGGGGTGGTCGGAAAAAACTGTTTTTT,CSVEVRRGGRKKLFF
many,14,TRBV6-1,TRBJ2-7,TRBD1,TGTGCCAGCAGAAGGGACAGGGGACGCTACGAGCAGTACTTC,CASRRDRGRYEQYF
many,12,TRBV6-2/TRBV6-3,TRBJ1-1,-,TGTGCCAGCAGTTACAAGGCAACTGAAGCTTTCTTT,CASSYKATEAFF
-,14,TRBV2,TRBJ2-3,-,TGTGCCAGCAGGAAAGCGGAGAGCACAGATACGCAGTATTTT,CASRKAESTDTQYF
-,17,TRBV7-9,TRBJ2-5,TRBD2,TGTGCCAGCAGCTTGGGCAGGACTAGCGGGAGGAGAGAGACCCAGTACTTC,CASSLGRTSGRRETQYF
few,13,TRBV20-1,TRBJ1-1,-,TGCAGTGCTAGAGCCGGACTAAGCACTGAAGCTTTCTTT,CSARAGLSTEAFF
-,16,TRBV7-6,TRBJ2-1,TRBD2,TGTGCCAGCATGGCTCTAACGGGGGGGCCACACAATGAGCAGTTCTTC,CASMALTGGPHNEQFF
many,20,TRBV18,TRBJ2-2,TRBD2,TGTGCCAGCTCACCACCGATGAGGACTAGCGGGAGGACGAACACCGGGGAGCTGTTTTTT,CASSPPMRTSGRTNTGELFF
-,16,TRBV28,TRBJ2-2,-,-,CASSRLSGRGGELFFF
few,15,TRBV4-3,TRBJ1-3,-,TGCGCCAGCAGCCCCGGAGGGCTCTCTGGAAACACCATATATTTT,CASSPGGLSGNTIYF
many,15,TRBV5-1,TRBJ1-5,-,TGCGCCAGCAGCCCAACTTGGGGGATCAATCAGCCCCAGCATTTT,CASSPTWGINQPQHF
-,15,TRBV28,TRBJ2-7,-,TGTGCCAGCAGTCCTTCTCTAGGACGTCCCGACGAGCAGTACTTC,CASSPSLGRPDEQYF